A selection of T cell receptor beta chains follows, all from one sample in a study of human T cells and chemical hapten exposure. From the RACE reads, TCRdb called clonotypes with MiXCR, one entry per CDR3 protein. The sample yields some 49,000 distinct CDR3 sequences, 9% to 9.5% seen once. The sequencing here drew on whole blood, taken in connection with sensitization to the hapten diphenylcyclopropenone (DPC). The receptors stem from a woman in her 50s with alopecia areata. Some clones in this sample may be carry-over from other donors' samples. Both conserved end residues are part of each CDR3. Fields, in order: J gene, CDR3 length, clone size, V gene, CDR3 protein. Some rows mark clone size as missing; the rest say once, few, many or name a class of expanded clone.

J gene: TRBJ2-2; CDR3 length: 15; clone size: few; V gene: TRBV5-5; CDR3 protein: CASSAGTSRGGELFF
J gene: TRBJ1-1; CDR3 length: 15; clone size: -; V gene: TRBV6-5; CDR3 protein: CASSGGGQGGTEAFF
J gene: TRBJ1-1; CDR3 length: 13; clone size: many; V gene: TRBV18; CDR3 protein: CATTGRQNTEAFF
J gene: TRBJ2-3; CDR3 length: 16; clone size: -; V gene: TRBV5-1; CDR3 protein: CASSLREAGFTDTQYF
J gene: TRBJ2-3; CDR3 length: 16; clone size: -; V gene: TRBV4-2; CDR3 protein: CASSVFSDGPTDTQYF
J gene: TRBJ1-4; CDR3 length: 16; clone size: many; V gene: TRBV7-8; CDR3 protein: CASSFVPTEGREKLFF
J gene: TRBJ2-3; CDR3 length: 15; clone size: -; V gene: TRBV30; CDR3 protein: CAWRAQGFDTDTQYF
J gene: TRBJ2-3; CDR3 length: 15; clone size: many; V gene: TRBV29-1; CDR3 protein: CSVEKLAVDTDTQYF
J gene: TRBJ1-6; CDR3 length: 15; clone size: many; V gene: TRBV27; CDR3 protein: CASSLVTRYNSPLHF
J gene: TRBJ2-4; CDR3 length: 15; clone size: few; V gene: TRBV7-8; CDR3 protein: CASSLKRDRKNIQYF
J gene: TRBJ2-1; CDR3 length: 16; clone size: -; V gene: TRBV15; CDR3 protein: CATSRDEQGPYNEQFF
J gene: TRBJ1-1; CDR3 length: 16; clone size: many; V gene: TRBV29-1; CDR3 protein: CSVATPLLDQNTEAFF
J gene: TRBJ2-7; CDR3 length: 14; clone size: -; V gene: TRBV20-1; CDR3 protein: CSARVAGGSYEQYF
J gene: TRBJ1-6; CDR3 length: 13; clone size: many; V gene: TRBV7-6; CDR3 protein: CASSLAGNSPLHF
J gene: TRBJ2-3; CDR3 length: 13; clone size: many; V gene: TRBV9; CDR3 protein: CASSTGGTDTQYF
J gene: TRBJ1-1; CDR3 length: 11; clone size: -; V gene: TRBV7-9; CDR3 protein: CASRAGPEAFF
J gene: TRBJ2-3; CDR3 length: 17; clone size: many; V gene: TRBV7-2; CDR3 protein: CASSHRGTSGSGDTQYF
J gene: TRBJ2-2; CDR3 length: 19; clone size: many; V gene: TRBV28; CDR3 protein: CASSLGPRYGTKNTGELFF
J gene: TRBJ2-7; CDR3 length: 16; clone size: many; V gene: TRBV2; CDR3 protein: CASSRTLIPTAYEQYF
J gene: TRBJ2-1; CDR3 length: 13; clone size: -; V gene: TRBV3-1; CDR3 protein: CASSTANRNEQFF
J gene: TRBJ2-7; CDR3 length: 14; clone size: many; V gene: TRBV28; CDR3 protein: CASSFSSGLYEQYF
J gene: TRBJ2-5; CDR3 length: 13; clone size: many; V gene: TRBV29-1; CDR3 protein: CNGRLAGEETQYF